The rows below give T cell receptor beta chains drawn from one sample of a study of blood T cells in healthy people across ages. MiXCR, applied by TCRdb to the 5' RACE reads, yields one record per CDR3 protein. The table lists 1.5 million to 1.8 million distinct CDR3 sequences, 40% to 45% of them singletons. The sample comprised blood. The receptors stem from a woman under 30 in good health. Both conserved end residues are part of each CDR3. The order of the fields is CDR3 length, V gene, J gene, clone size, CDR3 protein. Not every row has a clone size; where given, it reads once, few, many or a size class.

length: 14
V: TRBV20-1
J: .
size: .
CDR3: CSAKDRVHYNEQYF

length: 15
V: TRBV20-1
J: TRBJ2-1
size: .
CDR3: CSARGSAGRYNEQFF

length: 15
V: TRBV4-1
J: TRBJ2-3
size: .
CDR3: CASSQDQASVDTQYF

length: 14
V: TRBV3-1
J: TRBJ2-3
size: .
CDR3: CASSQEHLQDTQYF

length: 14
V: TRBV7-2
J: TRBJ2-5
size: few
CDR3: CASRSYGGSETQYF

length: 14
V: TRBV3-1
J: TRBJ2-4
size: .
CDR3: CASSQDLGAPVQYF

length: 16
V: TRBV12-3/TRBV12-4
J: TRBJ2-6
size: few
CDR3: CASSLRSQSGANVLTF

length: 15
V: TRBV27
J: TRBJ1-1
size: .
CDR3: CASSLWGALNTEAFF

length: 14
V: TRBV12-3/TRBV12-4
J: TRBJ1-2
size: .
CDR3: CASSLNGANYGYTF

length: 13
V: TRBV2
J: TRBJ2-1
size: .
CDR3: CATRQGLPKGQFF

length: 15
V: TRBV10-3
J: TRBJ2-5
size: .
CDR3: CAISAGTGVQETQYF

length: 13
V: TRBV5-6
J: TRBJ1-1
size: .
CDR3: CASNPGGRTEAFF

length: 15
V: TRBV2
J: TRBJ1-4
size: .
CDR3: CASSGDFTTNEKLFF

length: 14
V: TRBV27
J: .
size: .
CDR3: CASSPRGAFHEQYF

length: 14
V: TRBV6-1
J: TRBJ1-1
size: .
CDR3: CASSRDTLNTEAFF

length: 14
V: TRBV3-1
J: TRBJ2-3
size: once
CDR3: CASTLGGGQDTQYF

length: 15
V: TRBV3-1
J: TRBJ2-3
size: .
CDR3: CASSQERLAGDTQYF

length: 14
V: TRBV29-1
J: TRBJ2-5
size: few
CDR3: CSVQSKGPRGTQYF

length: 12
V: TRBV20-1
J: TRBJ2-1
size: .
CDR3: CSLSGGIYEQFF